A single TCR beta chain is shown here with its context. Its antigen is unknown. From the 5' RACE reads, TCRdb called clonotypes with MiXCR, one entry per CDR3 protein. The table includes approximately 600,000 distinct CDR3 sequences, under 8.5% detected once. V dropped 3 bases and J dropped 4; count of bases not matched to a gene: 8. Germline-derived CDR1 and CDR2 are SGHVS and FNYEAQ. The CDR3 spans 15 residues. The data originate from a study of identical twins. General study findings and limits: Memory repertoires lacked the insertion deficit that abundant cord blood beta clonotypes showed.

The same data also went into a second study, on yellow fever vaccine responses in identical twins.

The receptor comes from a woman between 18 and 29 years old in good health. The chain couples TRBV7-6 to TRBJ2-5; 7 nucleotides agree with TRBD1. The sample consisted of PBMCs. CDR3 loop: CASSFGTVRGETQYF. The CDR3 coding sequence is TGTGCCAGCAGCTTCGGGACAGTGCGAGGAGAGACCCAGTACTTC.